These 31 T cell receptor beta chains came from one sample sequenced in a study of PD-L1 blockade in urothelial cancer. Time point meaning: pretreatment peripheral blood. Some clones are missing from TCRdb's copy, which holds only in-frame ones; the method was immunoSEQ multiplex PCR. The sample lists tens of thousands of clones, around 79% occurring once. The sequenced sample was PBMCs, obtained around atezolizumab (anti-PD-L1) treatment. These receptors came from a man between 70 and 80 years old with urothelial cancer.

This clone was seen repeatedly, ten times or more. The gene calls are TRBV4-2 and TRBJ2-2, with 7 bases lining up with TRBD2. Germline V lookup: CDR1 LGHNA, CDR2 YNFKEQ. There are 16 residues in the CDR3. J was trimmed by 2 bases and V by 0 bases; bases with no gene match: 3. The CDR3 bases are TGTGCCAGCAGCCAAGAAGGCGGGGGAAACACCGGGGAGCTGTTTTTT. It translates to CASSQEGGGNTGELFF.

Concerning this clone: An end of the junction differs from the germline gene, which may be a read error. The chain combines TRBV7-2 with TRBJ2-1; no firm D call. The V gene's germline CDR1 is SGHTA and CDR2 FQGNSA. The CDR3 has 15 amino acids. In DNA, the CDR3 is TGTGCCAGCGCACGCAGTTTCAAGTCCTCCAATGAGCAGTTCTTC. This gives the protein CASARSFKSSNEQFF.

The rearrangement uses TRBV7-9 and TRBJ2-6; TRBD1 agrees at 9 bases. Germline V CDR1 and CDR2: SEHNR, FQNEAQ (reference sequence). The V and J ends lost 4 bases and 5 bases, in that order; junction bases with no gene match: 6. The CDR3 extends over 16 amino acids. The CDR3 protein is CASSSDTGGWANVLTF. The CDR3 DNA follows: TGTGCCAGCAGCTCAGACACAGGGGGCTGGGCCAACGTCCTGACTTTC. Looking up the rest from reference TRBV7-9 and TRBJ2-6 gives the full variable domain: DTGVSQNPRHKITKRGQNVTFRCDPISEHNRLYWYRQTLGQGPEFLTYFQNEAQLEKSRLLSDRFSAERPKGSFSTLEIQRTEQGDSAMYLCASSSDTGGWANVLTFGAGSRLTVL.

This clone was seen just once. The chain recombines TRBV7-2 with TRBJ2-3; TRBD2 might be the D (6 bases). In germline, CDR1 is SGHTA, CDR2 FQGNSA. Trimming left V 4 bases short and J 5 bases short, with 13 bases between. The CDR3 is made up of 14 amino acids. Here the CDR3 reads CASSSLAGLDTQYF. The CDR3 DNA is TGTGCCAGCAGCTCCCTGGCGGGGTTAGATACGCAGTATTTT.

V gene TRBV30 combines with J gene TRBJ1-3; D perhaps matches TRBD1 (6 bases). The CDR3 contains 15 residues. V gave up 1 base and J gave up 1 base, with 11 bases separating them. Per germline, CDR1 GTSNPN and CDR2 SVGIG (reference sequence). CDR3 coding DNA: TGTGCCTGGAGTGGACAGGTTCAATCTGGAAACACCATATATTTT. It translates to CAWSGQVQSGNTIYF.

Turning to this clone: The same CDR3 can be traced to other DNA sequences in this sample. The rearrangement joins TRBV5-1 to TRBJ1-1, with TRBD1 identical over 11 bases. From germline, CDR1 is SGHRS and CDR2 YFSETQ. The trim removed 3 bases at V and 4 bases at J, leaving 2 bases unmatched. The CDR3 loop spans 14 amino acids. In DNA form, the CDR3 reads TGCGCCAGCAGCTCGGGACAGGGGGGCACTGAAGCTTTCTTT. Amino acids: CASSSGQGGTEAFF.

V gene TRBV5-5 combines with J gene TRBJ1-2; 8 bases align to TRBD1. Germline CDR1 SGHKS, CDR2 YYEKEE (reference sequence). This CDR3 comprises 13 residues. V gave up 5 bases and J gave up 8 bases; unmatched junction bases: 8. The CDR3: CASRFGTGEGYTF. DNA of the CDR3: TGTGCCAGCAGATTTGGGACAGGAGAAGGCTACACCTTC. The full variable domain, its missing parts supplied by reference TRBV5-5 and TRBJ1-2, is DAGVTQSPTHLIKTRGQQVTLRCSPISGHKSVSWYQQVLGQGPQFIFQYYEKEERGRGNFPDRFSARQFPNYSSELNVNALLLGDSALYLCASRFGTGEGYTFGSGTRLTVV.

In this sample, this clone turned up many times. The chain couples TRBV9 to TRBJ2-1, with 7 bases fitting TRBD1. V gave up 3 bases and J gave up 9 bases; unmatched junction bases: 15. The germline gives CDR1 SGDLS, CDR2 YYNGEE. The CDR3 contains 16 residues. DNA for the CDR3: TGTGCCAGCAGCGCGACAGGGTTGACGGTAGCGCTTGAGCAGTTCTTC. Residues: CASSATGLTVALEQFF.

This clone has just a few counts. The chain links TRBV19 to TRBJ2-2, with 8 bases matching TRBD2. The V segment lost 3 bases and the J segment 1 base; nucleotides outside the gene matches: 4. CDR3 length equals 16 residues. Germline CDR1 and CDR2: LNHDA and SQIVND (reference sequence). The CDR3 protein is CASSISSGLNTGELFF. For the CDR3, the DNA is TGTGCCAGTAGTATTTCTAGCGGGCTGAACACCGGGGAGCTGTTTTTT.

The chain has TRBV7-3 and TRBJ2-3; TRBD2 agrees at 8 bases. V lost 3 bases to trimming and J lost 4 bases; unmatched junction nucleotides: 6. The CDR3 has 15 residues. Germline CDR1 is SGHTA and CDR2 is FQGTGA. In DNA, the CDR3 is TGTGCCAGCAGCTTGGGGCTAGCGGGTGCAGATACGCAGTATTTT. It translates to CASSLGLAGADTQYF.

The CDR3 DNA follows: TGTGCCAGCAGCCCCGGGCGGGGCTTGGAAAAACTGTTTTTT. The encoded protein is CASSPGRGLEKLFF. V is TRBV7-2 and J is TRBJ1-4; TRBD1 might be the D (5 bases). The CDR3 covers 14 residues. The germline V gene encodes CDR1 SGHTA and CDR2 FQGNSA. The V end was cut by 5 bases, the J end by 8 bases, with 15 bases between.

This clone was observed once. J is TRBJ2-5 and V is TRBV5-1, with D maybe TRBD2 (6 bases). V was cut by 2 bases and J by 1 base, with 12 bases left in between. CDR3 length: 15 amino acids. CDR1 and CDR2 from the germline V gene are SGHRS and YFSETQ. In nucleotides, the CDR3 is TGCGCCAGCAGCTTTTGGAGGGACCCCCAAGAGACCCAGTACTTC. Amino acid sequence: CASSFWRDPQETQYF. The variable domain in full, completed from reference TRBV5-1 and TRBJ2-5, reads KAGVTQTPRYLIKTRGQQVTLSCSPISGHRSVSWYQQTPGQGLQFLFEYFSETQRNKGNFPGRFSGRQFSNSRSEMNVSTLELGDSALYLCASSFWRDPQETQYFGPGTRLLVL.

This chain uses TRBV29-1 with TRBJ1-1, with D possibly TRBD1 on 5 matching bases. This CDR3 region has 14 residues. Germline V gives CDR1 SQVTM, CDR2 ANQGSEA. The V and J ends lost 4 bases and 1 base respectively, with 13 bases between them. CDR3 amino acids: CSVATGRGNTEAFF. CDR3 bases: TGCAGCGTTGCTACAGGAAGGGGGAACACTGAAGCTTTCTTT. The whole variable domain, filled in from reference TRBV29-1 and TRBJ1-1, reads SAVISQKPSRDICQRGTSLTIQCQVDSQVTMMFWYRQQPGQSLTLIATANQGSEATYESGFVIDKFPISRPNLTFSTLTVSNMSPEDSSIYLCSVATGRGNTEAFFGQGTRLTVV.

This sequence joins TRBV7-3 and TRBJ2-5; D might be TRBD1 (5 bases). CDR1 is SGHTA, CDR2 FQGTGA, per germline. The CDR3 covers 13 residues. V gave up 2 bases and J gave up 3 bases, with 7 bases separating them. CDR3 sequence: CASSLSGKETQYF. The CDR3 nucleotides are TGTGCCAGCAGCTTATCAGGGAAAGAGACCCAGTACTTC. The full variable domain, rest sourced from reference TRBV7-3 and TRBJ2-5, is GAGVSQTPSNKVTEKGKYVELRCDPISGHTALYWYRQSLGQGPEFLIYFQGTGAADDSGLPNDRFFAVRPEGSVSTLKIQRTERGDSAVYLCASSLSGKETQYFGPGTRLLVL.

V gene TRBV6-1 combines with J gene TRBJ1-1, with no clear D. Trimming stripped 8 bases from V and 5 bases from J, with 15 bases between. The CDR3 is 13 amino acids. In germline, CDR1 is MNHNS, CDR2 SASEGT. The CDR3: CASLGLRGTEAFF. In DNA, the CDR3 is TGTGCCAGCTTAGGCCTCCGAGGGACTGAAGCTTTCTTT.

The chain carries TRBV11-1 and TRBJ2-5; D is undetermined. Germline V lookup: CDR1 SGHAT, CDR2 FQDESV (reference sequence). Trimming left V 2 bases short and J 1 base short, with 8 bases between. The CDR3 sequence is 14 residues long. This CDR3 reads CASSLMRFQETQYF. CDR3 DNA: TGTGCCAGCAGCTTAATGCGGTTCCAAGAGACCCAGTACTTC.

This clone was observed a single time. V usage is TRBV28 and J usage is TRBJ1-3; D is possibly TRBD1 (6 bases). The germline CDR1 and CDR2 sequences are MDHEN and SYDVKM. V lost 1 base and J 2 bases, leaving 12 bases between the germline ends. The CDR3 sequence is 16 residues long. For the CDR3, the DNA is TGTGCCAGCAGTTTATTAGAGTCAGGGGCTGGAAACACCATATATTTT. It is translated as CASSLLESGAGNTIYF.

This chain uses TRBV11-2 with TRBJ2-1, with 8 bases matching TRBD2. After removal of 4 bases from V and 12 bases from J, the junction contained 8 bases not matched to a gene. The V gene's germline CDR1 is SGHAT and CDR2 FQNNGV. This CDR3 contains 13 residues. CDR3 in amino acids: CASSSSGSRRQFF. The CDR3 DNA reads TGTGCCAGCAGCTCAAGCGGGAGTCGGAGGCAGTTCTTC.

The rearrangement joins TRBV4-3 to TRBJ1-1; D might be TRBD1 (5 bases). The CDR3 runs 16 residues. CDR1 LGHNA and CDR2 YSLEER come from the germline V gene. V lost 1 base to trimming and J lost 4 bases, with 16 bases between them. CDR3 sequence (DNA): TGCGCCAGCAGCCAAGTTAGGCCGGGGGGGGTCACTGAAGCTTTCTTT. Encoded protein: CASSQVRPGGVTEAFF.

The chain has TRBV18 and TRBJ1-4; tentative D call: TRBD1 (6 bases). V was pared by 3 bases and J by 0 bases, with 11 bases between. Germline loops: CDR1 KGHSH, CDR2 LQKENI. This CDR3 spans 16 amino acids. CDR3: CASSPGQLATNEKLFF. The CDR3 DNA follows: TGTGCCAGCTCACCTGGACAGTTAGCAACTAATGAAAAACTGTTTTTT. The full variable domain, in which reference TRBV18 and TRBJ1-4 provide the parts outside the CDR3, is NAGVMQNPRHLVRRRGQEARLRCSPMKGHSHVYWYRQLPEEGLKFMVYLQKENIIDESGMPKERFSAEFPKEGPSILRIQQVVRGDSAAYFCASSPGQLATNEKLFFGSGTQLSVL.

The rearrangement joins TRBV19 to TRBJ2-7; tentative D call: TRBD2 (5 bases). CDR1 LNHDA and CDR2 SQIVND come from the germline V gene (reference sequence). This CDR3 spans 13 amino acids. V dropped 4 bases and J dropped 5 bases, with 12 bases sitting between them. For the CDR3, the DNA is TGTGCCAGTAGTACAGACATCGGGGACGAGCAGTACTTC. It is translated as CASSTDIGDEQYF.

There are a few counts of this clone. V and J are TRBV18 and TRBJ1-4; the match to TRBD1 covers 7 bases. CDR1 is KGHSH, CDR2 LQKENI, per germline. Trimming at V came to 3 bases and at J to 8 bases, leaving 9 bases not matched to a gene. The CDR3 extends over 15 amino acids. The CDR3 spells CASSPDDHRGEKLFF. The CDR3 region has the DNA TGTGCCAGCTCACCGGATGATCACAGGGGAGAAAAACTGTTTTTT.

The gene calls are TRBV9 and TRBJ1-2; D remains ambiguous. Germline V gives CDR1 SGDLS, CDR2 YYNGEE. This CDR3 comprises 12 residues. The ends were cut back, 0 bases at V and 10 bases at J, with 10 bases in the middle. CDR3 nucleotides: TGTGCCAGCAGCGTAGACGAGGAGACCTACACCTTC. Its protein product is CASSVDEETYTF.

This rearrangement joins TRBV5-1 to TRBJ2-3, with D hard to call. Looked up from germline, CDR1 is SGHRS and CDR2 is YFSETQ. V was shortened by 4 bases and J by 0 bases, with 9 bases between the two germline ends. The CDR3 sequence is 14 residues long. Here the CDR3 DNA reads TGCGCCAGCAGCCAGAACCCTAGCACAGATACGCAGTATTTT. Its protein is CASSQNPSTDTQYF.

This clone was recorded once. This chain connects TRBV18 to TRBJ1-5, with 7 bases identical to TRBD1. The CDR3 totals 17 residues. The V gene end was trimmed by 2 bases and the J gene end by 7 bases; junction bases not matched to a gene: 14. Looked up from germline, CDR1 is KGHSH and CDR2 is LQKENI. The CDR3 reads CASSPVGPTGRGQPQHF. CDR3 coding DNA: TGTGCCAGCTCACCAGTGGGTCCGACAGGGCGAGGACAGCCCCAGCATTTT.

This chain uses TRBV5-1 with TRBJ2-2; TRBD1 matches 7 bases. CDR3 length: 15 amino acids. The germline V gene encodes CDR1 SGHRS and CDR2 YFSETQ. Trimming cost V 1 base and J 0 bases; bases outside gene matches: 0. The chain's CDR3 is CASSLTGANTGELFF. The CDR3 DNA is TGCGCCAGCAGCTTGACAGGGGCGAACACCGGGGAGCTGTTTTTT.

The genes are TRBV7-9 and TRBJ2-7; D perhaps matches TRBD1 (6 bases). The CDR3 is 16 residues long. The germline V and J ends were trimmed by 0 bases and 6 bases, with 18 bases remaining between them. Germline CDR1 SEHNR, CDR2 FQNEAQ (reference sequence). The CDR3 loop reads CASSLASGVGLSEQYF. The CDR3 nucleotides read TGTGCCAGCAGCTTAGCGTCAGGGGTCGGGCTGAGCGAGCAGTACTTC.

This chain uses TRBV6-5 with TRBJ1-1, with TRBD1 as a possible D gene (5 bases). CDR3 length equals 13 residues. Trimming cost V 2 bases and J 4 bases, with 8 bases left between them. Germline CDR1 reads MNHEY; CDR2 reads SVGAGI. CDR3 region: CASSYLRGTEAFF. CDR3 DNA sequence: TGTGCCAGCAGTTACCTAAGGGGCACTGAAGCTTTCTTT.

The chain couples TRBV5-1 to TRBJ2-3; D is unresolved. V lost 0 bases and J 5 bases, leaving 13 bases between the germline ends. Germline V gene lookup returns CDR1 SGHRS and CDR2 YFSETQ. The CDR3 sequence is 15 residues long. DNA for the CDR3: TGCGCCAGCAGCTTGGACGTTCCAGGCAAAGATACGCAGTATTTT. This gives the protein CASSLDVPGKDTQYF.

The chain carries TRBV28 and TRBJ2-1; 9 bases match TRBD2. The CDR3 is 17 amino acids. Germline V gives CDR1 MDHEN, CDR2 SYDVKM. Losses at the gene ends were 3 bases for V and 6 bases for J; bases not matched to a gene: 12. The CDR3 nucleotides read TGTGCCAGCAGTTTGGTTGGTGGGGCGGGGGGGGGCAATGAGCAGTTCTTC. It codes for CASSLVGGAGGGNEQFF.

The gene calls are TRBV5-8 and TRBJ2-1; the D gene is possibly TRBD1 (6 bases). The ends were cut back, 3 bases at V and 5 bases at J, with 12 bases in the middle. Germline V gene data show CDR1 as SGHTS and CDR2 as YDEGEE. The CDR3 runs to 14 residues. The CDR3 protein is CASSSQGKHNEQFF. The CDR3 bases are TGTGCCAGCAGCTCTCAGGGGAAGCACAATGAGCAGTTCTTC.